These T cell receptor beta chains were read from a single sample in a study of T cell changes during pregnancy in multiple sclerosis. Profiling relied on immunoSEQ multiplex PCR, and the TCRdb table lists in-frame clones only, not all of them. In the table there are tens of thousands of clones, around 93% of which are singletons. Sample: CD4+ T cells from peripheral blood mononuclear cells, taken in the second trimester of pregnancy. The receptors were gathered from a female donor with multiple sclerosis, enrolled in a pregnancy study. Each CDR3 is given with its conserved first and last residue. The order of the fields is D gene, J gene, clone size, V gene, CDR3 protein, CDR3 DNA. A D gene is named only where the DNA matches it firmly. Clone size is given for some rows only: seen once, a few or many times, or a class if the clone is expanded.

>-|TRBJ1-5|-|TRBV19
CASSIEPQGDQPQHF
TGTGCCAGTAGTATAGAACCTCAGGGCGATCAGCCCCAGCATTTT
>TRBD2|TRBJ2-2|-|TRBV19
CASSNGLANTGELFF
TGTGCCAGTAGCAACGGACTAGCAAACACCGGGGAGCTGTTTTTT
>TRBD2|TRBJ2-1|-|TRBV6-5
CASSRGLAEHNEQFF
TGTGCCAGCAGCCGCGGACTAGCGGAGCACAATGAGCAGTTCTTC
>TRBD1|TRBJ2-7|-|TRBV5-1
CASRRSGTGSNLQLYEQYF
TGCGCCAGCAGACGTTCCGGGACAGGTTCCAACCTCCAACTCTACGAGCAGTACTTC
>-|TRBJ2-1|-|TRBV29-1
CSVERGGLSYNEQFF
TGCAGCGTTGAGCGCGGGGGCTTATCCTACAATGAGCAGTTCTTC
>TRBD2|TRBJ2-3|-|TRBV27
CASSLGGLAGSTDTQYF
TGTGCCAGCAGTTTAGGAGGGCTAGCGGGTAGCACAGATACGCAGTATTTT
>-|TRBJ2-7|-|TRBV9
CASSPLGGGYEQYF
TGTGCCAGCAGCCCCTTGGGGGGTGGGTACGAGCAGTACTTC
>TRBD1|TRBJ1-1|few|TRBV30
CAWDRGRYTEAFF
TGTGCCTGGGACAGGGGGCGGTACACTGAAGCTTTCTTT
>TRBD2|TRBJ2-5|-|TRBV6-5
CASSSRTSGPPGTQYF
TGTGCCAGCAGTTCCCGGACTAGCGGACCCCCGGGGACCCAGTACTTC
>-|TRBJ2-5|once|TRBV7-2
CASSLVWGEETQYF
TGTGCCAGCAGCTTAGTCTGGGGGGAAGAGACCCAGTACTTC
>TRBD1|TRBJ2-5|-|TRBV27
CASSPYRDRDSETQYF
TGTGCCAGCAGTCCCTACCGGGACAGGGATTCAGAGACCCAGTACTTC
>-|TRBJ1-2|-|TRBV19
CASLGQGSHYGYTF
TGTGCCAGTCTGGGGCAGGGTTCTCACTATGGCTACACCTTC
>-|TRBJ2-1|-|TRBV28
CASSLSAGYSYNEQFF
TGTGCCAGCAGTTTATCGGCCGGGTACTCCTACAATGAGCAGTTCTTC
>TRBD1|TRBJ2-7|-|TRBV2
CASTGQGPYEQYF
TGTGCCAGCACCGGACAGGGCCCCTACGAGCAGTACTTC
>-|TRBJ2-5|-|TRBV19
CASSGTGLQETQYF
TGTGCCAGTAGTGGAACAGGGCTTCAAGAGACCCAGTACTTC
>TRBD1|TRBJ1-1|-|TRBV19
CASSIPDRQAFF
TGTGCCAGTAGTATCCCGGACAGGCAAGCTTTCTTT
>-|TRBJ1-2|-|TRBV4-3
CASSQDFDRPYGYTF
TGCGCCAGCAGCCAAGATTTCGACAGACCCTATGGCTACACCTTC
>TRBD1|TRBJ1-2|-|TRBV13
CASSGTGNGYTF
TGTGCCAGCAGCGGGACAGGGAACGGCTACACCTTC
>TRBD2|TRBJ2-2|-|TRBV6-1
CASSEGRLAGDGELFF
TGTGCCAGCAGTGAAGGGAGACTAGCGGGGGACGGGGAGCTGTTTTTT
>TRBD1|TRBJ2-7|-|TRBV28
CASSLATGRGEQYF
TGTGCCAGCAGTTTAGCGACAGGGCGAGGCGAGCAGTACTTC
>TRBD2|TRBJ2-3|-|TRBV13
CASSSSSGSTTDTQYF
TGTGCCAGCAGCTCGTCTAGCGGGAGTACGACAGATACGCAGTATTTT
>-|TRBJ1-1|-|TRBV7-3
CASSLGGVITEAFF
TGTGCCAGCAGCTTGGGGGGGGTTATCACTGAAGCTTTCTTT
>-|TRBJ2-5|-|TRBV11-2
CASSSSRETQYF
TGTGCCAGCAGCTCGTCCCGGGAGACCCAGTACTTC
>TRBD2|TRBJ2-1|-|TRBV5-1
CASSTLAGVNEQFF
TGCGCCAGCAGCACCCTAGCGGGAGTGAATGAGCAGTTCTTC
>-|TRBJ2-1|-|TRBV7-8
CASSRGLLGSYNEQFF
TGTGCCAGCAGCCGGGGACTGCTAGGCTCCTACAATGAGCAGTTCTTC
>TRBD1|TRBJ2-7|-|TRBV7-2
CASSLTGTGSYEQYF
TGTGCCAGCAGCTTGACAGGGACGGGCTCCTACGAGCAGTACTTC
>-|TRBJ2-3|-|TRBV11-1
CASSFAGTFTDTQYF
TGTGCCAGCAGCTTTGCGGGGACCTTCACAGATACGCAGTATTTT
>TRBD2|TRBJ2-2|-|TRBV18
CASSPPASGFNTGELFF
TGTGCCAGCTCACCACCGGCTAGCGGGTTTAACACCGGGGAGCTGTTTTTT
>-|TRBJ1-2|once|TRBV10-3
CAISATSLLTDGYTF
TGTGCCATCAGTGCCACGAGCCTCCTAACCGATGGCTACACCTTC
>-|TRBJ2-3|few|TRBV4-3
CASSQLGGGRLDTQYF
TGCGCCAGCAGCCAATTGGGGGGGGGCCGGTTAGATACGCAGTATTTT
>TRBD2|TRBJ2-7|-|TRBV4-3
CASSQGWGGVSYEQYF
TGCGCCAGCAGCCAAGGCTGGGGGGGGGTCTCCTACGAGCAGTACTTC
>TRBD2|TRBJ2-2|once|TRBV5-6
CASSSTGRAGELFF
TGTGCCAGCAGCTCTACGGGGAGGGCCGGGGAGCTGTTTTTT
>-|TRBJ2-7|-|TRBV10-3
CAISDQDSSYEQYF
TGTGCCATCAGTGACCAGGACAGCTCCTACGAGCAGTACTTC
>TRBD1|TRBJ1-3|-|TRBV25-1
CASSEAGGLNTIYF
TGTGCCAGCAGTGAGGCAGGGGGGCTTAACACCATATATTTT
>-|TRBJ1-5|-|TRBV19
CASSMEGGNQPQHF
TGTGCCAGTAGTATGGAAGGGGGCAATCAGCCCCAGCATTTT
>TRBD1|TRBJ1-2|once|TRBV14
CASSQWTGSYGYTF
TGTGCCAGCAGCCAGTGGACAGGCTCCTATGGCTACACCTTC
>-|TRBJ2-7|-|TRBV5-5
CASTPRGGYEQYF
TGTGCCAGCACTCCTAGGGGGGGCTACGAGCAGTACTTC
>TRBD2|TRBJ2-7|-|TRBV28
CATLGLATSYEQYF
TGTGCTACCCTAGGACTAGCGACTTCCTACGAGCAGTACTTC
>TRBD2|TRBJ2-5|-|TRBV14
CASSQVLSSGNETQYF
TGTGCCAGCAGCCAAGTCCTCTCTAGCGGGAATGAGACCCAGTACTTC
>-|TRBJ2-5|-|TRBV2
CASSAGSTVGGQYF
TGTGCCAGCAGTGCGGGTAGCACAGTGGGGGGCCAGTACTTC
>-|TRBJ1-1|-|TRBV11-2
CASSLDFRRRVDTEAFF
TGTGCCAGCAGCTTAGATTTTCGGCGGCGGGTAGACACTGAAGCTTTCTTT
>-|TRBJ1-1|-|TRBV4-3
CASSRLREYTEAFF
TGCGCCAGCAGCCGTTTGAGGGAGTACACTGAAGCTTTCTTT